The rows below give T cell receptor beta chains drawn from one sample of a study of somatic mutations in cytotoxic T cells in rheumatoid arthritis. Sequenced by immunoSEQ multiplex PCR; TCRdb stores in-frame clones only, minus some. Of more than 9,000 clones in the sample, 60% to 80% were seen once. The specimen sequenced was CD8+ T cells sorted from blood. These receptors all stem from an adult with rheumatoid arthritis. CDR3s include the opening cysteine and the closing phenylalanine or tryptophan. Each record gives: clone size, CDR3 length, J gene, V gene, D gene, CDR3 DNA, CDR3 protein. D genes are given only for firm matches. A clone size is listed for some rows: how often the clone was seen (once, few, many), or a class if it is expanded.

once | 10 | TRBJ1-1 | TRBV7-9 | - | TGTGCCATCAGGGGCACTGAAGCTTTCTTT | CAIRGTEAFF
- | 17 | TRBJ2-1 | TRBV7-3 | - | TGTGCCAGCAGCTTACCCCTCCCCAGCCTAGCCCACAATGAGCAGTTCTTC | CASSLPLPSLAHNEQFF
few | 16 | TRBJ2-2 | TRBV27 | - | TGTGCCAGCAGTTTTATTGGACCGAGGAACACCGGGGAGCTGTTTTTT | CASSFIGPRNTGELFF
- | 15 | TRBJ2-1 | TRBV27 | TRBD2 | TGTGCCAGCAGTTTTCTAGCGGGAGGAGGCAATGAGCAGTTCTTC | CASSFLAGGGNEQFF
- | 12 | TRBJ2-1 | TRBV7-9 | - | TGTGCCAGCAGCTACAGAGTCAATGAGCAGTTCTTC | CASSYRVNEQFF
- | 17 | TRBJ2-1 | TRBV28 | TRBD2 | TGTGCCAGCAGTCTCCGCTTCCGGAGTCTAGCGGGGAATGAGCAGTTCTTC | CASSLRFRSLAGNEQFF
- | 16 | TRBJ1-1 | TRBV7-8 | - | TGTGCCAGCAGCCCGCCCCTTTTGACCATGAACACTGAAGCTTTCTTT | CASSPPLLTMNTEAFF
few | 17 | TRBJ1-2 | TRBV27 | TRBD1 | TGTGCCAGCAGTCTAAATCCCGGGACAGGGGTTAACTATGGCTACACCTTC | CASSLNPGTGVNYGYTF
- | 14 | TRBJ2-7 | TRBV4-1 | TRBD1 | TGCGCCAGCAGCCCGTCGACAGGGGGGTACGAGCAGTACTTC | CASSPSTGGYEQYF
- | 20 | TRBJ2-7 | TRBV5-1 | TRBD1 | TGCGCCAGCAGCGGACCACCGTATAAAACAGGGGGCGCTGAGTCCTACGAGCAGTACTTC | CASSGPPYKTGGAESYEQYF
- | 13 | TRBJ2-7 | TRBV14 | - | TGTGCCAGCAGCCAAGATGTAACGGTCGAGCAGTACTTC | CASSQDVTVEQYF
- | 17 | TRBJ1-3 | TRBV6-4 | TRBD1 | TGTGCCAGCAGTGATTCTCCGGGACAGGGCCCTGGAAACACCATATATTTT | CASSDSPGQGPGNTIYF
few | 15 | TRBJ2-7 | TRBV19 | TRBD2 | TGTGCCAGTAGTATTGGACTAGCGGTACACTACGAGCAGTACTTC | CASSIGLAVHYEQYF
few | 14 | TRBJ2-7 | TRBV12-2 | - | TGTGCAAGTCGCTATCAGCGGCGGACGGGCGAGCAGTACTTC | CASRYQRRTGEQYF
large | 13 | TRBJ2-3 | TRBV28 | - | TGTGCCAGCAGGTTACCGGGTACAGATACGCAGTATTTT | CASRLPGTDTQYF
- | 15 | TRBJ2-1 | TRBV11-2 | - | TGTGCCAGCAGCCCCCAAGGGCCTCTCTACAATGAGCAGTTCTTC | CASSPQGPLYNEQFF
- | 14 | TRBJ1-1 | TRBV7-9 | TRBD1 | TGTGCCAGCAGCTCCAATTGGGACAGCACTGAAGCTTTCTTT | CASSSNWDSTEAFF
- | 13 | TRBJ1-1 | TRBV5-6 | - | TGTGCCAGCAGCTTGGGGAGATCCCTAGAAGCTTTCTTT | CASSLGRSLEAFF
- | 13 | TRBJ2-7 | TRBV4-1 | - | TGCGCCAGCAGCCAAGATCTTAAGGGCGAGCAGTACTTC | CASSQDLKGEQYF